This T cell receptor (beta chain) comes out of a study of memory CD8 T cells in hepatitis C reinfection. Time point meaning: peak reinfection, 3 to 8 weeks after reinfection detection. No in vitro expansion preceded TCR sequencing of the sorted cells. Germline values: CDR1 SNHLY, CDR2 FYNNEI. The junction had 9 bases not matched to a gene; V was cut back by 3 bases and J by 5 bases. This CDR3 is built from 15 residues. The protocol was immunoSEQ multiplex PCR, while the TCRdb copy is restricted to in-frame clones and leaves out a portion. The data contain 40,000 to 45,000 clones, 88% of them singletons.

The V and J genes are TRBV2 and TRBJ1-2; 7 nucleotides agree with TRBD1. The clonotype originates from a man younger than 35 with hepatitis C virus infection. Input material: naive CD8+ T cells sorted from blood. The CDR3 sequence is CASSEGKGAQYGYTF. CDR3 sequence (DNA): TGTGCCAGCAGTGAGGGTAAGGGGGCGCAGTATGGCTACACCTTC.